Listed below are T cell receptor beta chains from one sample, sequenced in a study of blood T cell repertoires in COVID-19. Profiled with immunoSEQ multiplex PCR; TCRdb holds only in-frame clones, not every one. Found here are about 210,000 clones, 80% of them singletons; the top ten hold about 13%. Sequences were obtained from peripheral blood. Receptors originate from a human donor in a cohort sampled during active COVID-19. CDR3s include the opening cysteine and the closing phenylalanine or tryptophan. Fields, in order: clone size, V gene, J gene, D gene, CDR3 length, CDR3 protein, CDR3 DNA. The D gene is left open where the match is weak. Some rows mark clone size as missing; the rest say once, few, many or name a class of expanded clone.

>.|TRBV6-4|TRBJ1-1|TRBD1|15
CASSPEGGSGTEAFF
TGTGCCAGCAGTCCGGAAGGGGGCAGCGGGACTGAAGCTTTCTTT
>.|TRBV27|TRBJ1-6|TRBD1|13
CASSRTGGAPLHF
TGTGCCAGCAGTCGGACAGGGGGGGCACCCCTCCACTTT
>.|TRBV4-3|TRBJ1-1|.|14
CASSQTGRNTEAFF
TGCGCCAGCAGCCAAACAGGGAGGAACACTGAAGCTTTCTTT
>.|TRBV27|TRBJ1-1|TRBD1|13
CASRLTGNSEAFF
TGTGCCAGCCGACTGACAGGGAACTCTGAAGCTTTCTTT
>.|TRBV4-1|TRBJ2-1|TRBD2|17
CASSQEFLAGVSDEQFF
TGCGCCAGCAGCCAAGAGTTCCTAGCGGGGGTCAGCGATGAGCAGTTCTTC
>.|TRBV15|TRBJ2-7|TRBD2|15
CATSRETSGSYEQYF
TGTGCCACCAGCAGAGAGACTAGCGGGAGTTACGAGCAGTACTTC
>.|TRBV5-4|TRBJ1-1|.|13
CASSFPGETEAFF
TGTGCCAGCAGCTTCCCAGGGGAAACTGAAGCTTTCTTT
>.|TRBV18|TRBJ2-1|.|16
CASSPPGTESYNEQFF
TGTGCCAGCTCACCACCCGGGACTGAGTCCTACAATGAGCAGTTCTTC
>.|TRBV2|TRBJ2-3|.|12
CASMVDTDTQYF
TGTGCCAGCATGGTAGACACAGATACGCAGTATTTT
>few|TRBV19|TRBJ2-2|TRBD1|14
CASGQGRSTGELFF
TGTGCCAGTGGACAGGGGAGGTCCACCGGGGAGCTGTTTTTT
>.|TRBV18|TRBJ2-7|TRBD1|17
CASSPLLPGQGTYEQYF
TGTGCCAGCTCACCGTTACTTCCGGGACAGGGAACCTACGAGCAGTACTTC
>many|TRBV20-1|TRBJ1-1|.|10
CSGGSAEAFF
TGCAGCGGGGGGTCAGCAGAAGCTTTCTTT
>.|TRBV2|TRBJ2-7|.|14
CASSEDSSLRFLYF
TGTGCCAGCAGTGAAGACAGTTCCCTACGTTTTCTGTACTTC
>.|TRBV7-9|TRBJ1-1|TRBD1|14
CASSFPQGGTGAFF
TGTGCCAGCAGTTTCCCCCAAGGGGGGACAGGGGCTTTCTTT
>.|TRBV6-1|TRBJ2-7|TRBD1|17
CASSEAGQGSWNYEQYF
TGTGCCAGCAGTGAAGCGGGACAGGGAAGCTGGAACTACGAGCAGTACTTC
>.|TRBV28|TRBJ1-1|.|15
CASSLYAAENTEAFF
TGTGCCAGCAGTTTATACGCGGCCGAGAACACTGAAGCTTTCTTT
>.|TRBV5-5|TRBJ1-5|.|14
CASSLSTVNQPQHF
TGTGCCAGCAGCTTGTCGACAGTAAATCAGCCCCAGCATTTT
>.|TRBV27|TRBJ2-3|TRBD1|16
CASSRGGSSSTDTQYF
TGTGCCAGCAGTAGAGGGGGCAGCTCTAGCACAGATACGCAGTATTTT
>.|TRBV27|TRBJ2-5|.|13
CASSKVAEETQYF
TGTGCCAGCAGTAAAGTGGCCGAAGAGACCCAGTACTTC
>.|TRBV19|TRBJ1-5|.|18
CASSSQGSGDYSNQPQHF
TGTGCCAGTAGTAGCCAGGGGTCCGGCGACTATAGCAATCAGCCCCAGCATTTT
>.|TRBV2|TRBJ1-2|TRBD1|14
CASSDQGAWYGYTF
TGTGCCAGCAGTGATCAGGGGGCTTGGTATGGCTACACCTTC
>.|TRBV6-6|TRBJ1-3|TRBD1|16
CASRRRDSFTGNTIYF
TGTGCCAGCAGGAGACGGGACAGTTTCACTGGAAACACCATATATTTT
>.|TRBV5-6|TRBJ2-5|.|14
CASSPELGPETQYF
TGTGCCAGCAGCCCGGAACTAGGGCCGGAGACCCAGTACTTC